The clone carrying this T cell receptor beta chain was counted a few times. V was trimmed by 1 base and J by 7 bases, leaving 13 bases between them. The CDR3 is 15 residues long. CDR1 is LGHNA, CDR2 YSLEER, per germline. Unique molecular identifiers were built into the TCRbeta library. Using its own MiXCR run on the PCR reads, TCRdb lists one record per CDR3 protein. Among about a million distinct CDR3 sequences listed, under 30% were seen once. The data belong to a study of T-cell reconstitution after alpha-beta-depleted transplantation in children. The sequence was collected from a boy under three years old who had a stem cell transplant for SCID, so the T cells may come from the graft donor. The specimen comprised PBMCs, mostly from graft donor cells, sampled 360 days after TCRalphabeta/CD19-depleted stem cell transplant. The chain joins TRBV4-3 to TRBJ2-2; D is ambiguous. The DNA for the CDR3 is TGCGCCAGCAGCCAAGTATGGGAAGCTAGCGGGGAGCTGTTTTTT. Protein: CASSQVWEASGELFF.